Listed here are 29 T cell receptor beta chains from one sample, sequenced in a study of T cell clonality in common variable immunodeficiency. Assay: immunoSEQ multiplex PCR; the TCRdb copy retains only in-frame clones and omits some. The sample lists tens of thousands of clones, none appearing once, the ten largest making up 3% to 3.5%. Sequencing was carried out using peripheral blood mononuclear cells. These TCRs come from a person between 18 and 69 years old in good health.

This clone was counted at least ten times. CDR3 amino acids: CASSLGAGLSYEQYF. The sequenced CDR3 bases are TGTGCCAGCAGCTTGGGGGCAGGGCTCTCCTACGAG. The chain recombines TRBV5-4 with TRBJ2-7; tentatively, D is TRBD1 (5 bases). The CDR3 end lies 3 residues beyond the end of the read and is filled in from the germline J gene. The CDR3 totals 15 residues. V was pared by 0 bases and J by 0 bases, with 10 bases between. CDR1 and CDR2 (germline): SGHNT, YYREEE (reference sequence).

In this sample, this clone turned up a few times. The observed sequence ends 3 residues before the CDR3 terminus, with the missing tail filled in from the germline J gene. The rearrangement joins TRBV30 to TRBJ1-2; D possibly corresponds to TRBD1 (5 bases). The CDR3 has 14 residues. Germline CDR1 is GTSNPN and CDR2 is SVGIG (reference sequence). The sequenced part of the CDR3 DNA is TGTGCCTGGAGTGTGGGGGGAGTGGGAGATACC. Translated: CAWSVGGVGDT. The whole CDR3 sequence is CAWSVGGVGDTYTF. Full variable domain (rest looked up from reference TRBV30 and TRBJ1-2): SQTIHQWPATLVQPVGSPLSLECTVEGTSNPNLYWYRQAAGRGLQLLFYSVGIGQISSEVPQNLSASRPQDRQFILSSKKLLLSDSGFYLCAWSVGGVGDTYTFGSGTRLTVV.

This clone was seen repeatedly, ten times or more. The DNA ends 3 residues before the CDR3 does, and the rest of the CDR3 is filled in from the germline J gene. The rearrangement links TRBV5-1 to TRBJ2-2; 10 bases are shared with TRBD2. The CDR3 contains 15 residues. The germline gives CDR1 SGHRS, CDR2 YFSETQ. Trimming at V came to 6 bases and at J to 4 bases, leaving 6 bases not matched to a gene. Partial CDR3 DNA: TGCGCCAGCACTAGCGGGAGTTTTAGCACCGGGGAG. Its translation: CASTSGSFSTGE. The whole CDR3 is CASTSGSFSTGELFF.

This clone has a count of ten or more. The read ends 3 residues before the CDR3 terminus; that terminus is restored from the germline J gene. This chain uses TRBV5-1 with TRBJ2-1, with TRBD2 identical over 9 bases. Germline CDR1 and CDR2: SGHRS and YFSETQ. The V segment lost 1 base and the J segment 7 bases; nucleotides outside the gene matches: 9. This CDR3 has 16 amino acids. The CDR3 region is CASSLTPGLAGNEQFF. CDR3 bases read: TGCGCCAGCAGCTTGACACCGGGACTAGCAGGAAATGAG. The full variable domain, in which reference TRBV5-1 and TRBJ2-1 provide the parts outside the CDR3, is KAGVTQTPRYLIKTRGQQVTLSCSPISGHRSVSWYQQTPGQGLQFLFEYFSETQRNKGNFPGRFSGRQFSNSRSEMNVSTLELGDSALYLCASSLTPGLAGNEQFFGPGTRLTVL.

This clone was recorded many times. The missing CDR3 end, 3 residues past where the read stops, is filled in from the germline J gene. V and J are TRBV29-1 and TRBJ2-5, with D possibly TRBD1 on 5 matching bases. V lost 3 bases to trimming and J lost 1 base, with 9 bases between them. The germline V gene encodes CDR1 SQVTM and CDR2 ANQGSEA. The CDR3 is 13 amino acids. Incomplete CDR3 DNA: TGCAGCGTTGAGGTGACAGTCCAAGAGACC. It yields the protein CSVEVTVQET. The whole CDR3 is CSVEVTVQETQYF.

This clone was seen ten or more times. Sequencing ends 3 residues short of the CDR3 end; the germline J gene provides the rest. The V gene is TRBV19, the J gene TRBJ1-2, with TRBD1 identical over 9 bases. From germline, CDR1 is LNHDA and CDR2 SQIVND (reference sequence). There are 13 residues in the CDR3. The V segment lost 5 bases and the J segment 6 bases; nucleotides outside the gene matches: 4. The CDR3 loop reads CASSPGTGNGYTF. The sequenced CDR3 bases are TGTGCCAGTAGTCCCGGGACAGGGAATGGC. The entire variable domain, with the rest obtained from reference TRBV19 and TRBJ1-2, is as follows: DGGITQSPKYLFRKEGQNVTLSCEQNLNHDAMYWYRQDPGQGLRLIYYSQIVNDFQKGDIAEGYSVSREKKESFPLTVTSAQKNPTAFYLCASSPGTGNGYTFGSGTRLTVV.

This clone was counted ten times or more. CDR3: CASSEALAHQETQYF. The DNA read from the CDR3 is TGTGCCAGCAGTGAAGCGCTAGCGCATCAAGAGACC. This chain uses TRBV6-1 with TRBJ2-5, with D perhaps matching TRBD2 (6 bases). The DNA ends 3 residues before the CDR3 does, and the rest of the CDR3 is filled in from the germline J gene. The germline V gene has CDR1 MNHNS and CDR2 SASEGT. Trimming left V 0 bases short and J 2 bases short, with 10 bases between. The CDR3 runs to 15 residues.

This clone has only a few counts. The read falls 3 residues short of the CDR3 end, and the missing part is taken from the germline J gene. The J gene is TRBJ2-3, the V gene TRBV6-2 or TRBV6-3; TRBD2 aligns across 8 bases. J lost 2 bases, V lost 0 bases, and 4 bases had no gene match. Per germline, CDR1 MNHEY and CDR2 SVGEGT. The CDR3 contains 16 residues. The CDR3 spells CASSYSIGGDTDTQYF. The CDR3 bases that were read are TGTGCCAGCAGTTACTCGATCGGGGGGGACACAGATACG.

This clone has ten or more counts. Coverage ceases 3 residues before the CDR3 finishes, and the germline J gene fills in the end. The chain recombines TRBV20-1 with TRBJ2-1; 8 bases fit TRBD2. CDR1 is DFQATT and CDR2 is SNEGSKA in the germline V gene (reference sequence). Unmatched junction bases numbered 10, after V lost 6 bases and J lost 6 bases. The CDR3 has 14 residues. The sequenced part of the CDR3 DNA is TGCAGTGCCCACACTAGCGGAAGACCCAATGAG. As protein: CSAHTSGRPNE. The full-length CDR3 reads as CSAHTSGRPNEQFF.

The sequenced part of the CDR3 DNA is TGTGCCAGCTCACCAAACCCGACGAGGCGGGAGGGCCGGAATGAG. Protein product: CASSPNPTRREGRNE. The full CDR3 protein reads CASSPNPTRREGRNEQFF. This chain links TRBV18 with TRBJ2-1, with 9 bases aligning to TRBD2. With the read ending 3 residues before the CDR3 end, the germline J gene is used to fill in that end. The CDR3 runs to 18 residues. Germline-derived CDR1 and CDR2 are KGHSH and LQKENI. J gave up 7 bases and V 2 bases, and 15 bases lay outside the gene matches.

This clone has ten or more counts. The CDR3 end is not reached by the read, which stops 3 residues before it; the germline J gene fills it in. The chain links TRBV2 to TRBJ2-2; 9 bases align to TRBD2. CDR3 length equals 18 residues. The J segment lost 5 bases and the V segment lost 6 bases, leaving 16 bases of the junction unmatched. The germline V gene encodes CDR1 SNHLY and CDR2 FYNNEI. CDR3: CASRRYEVAGAGTGELFF. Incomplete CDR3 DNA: TGTGCCAGCAGACGCTACGAGGTAGCGGGAGCTGGGACCGGGGAG.

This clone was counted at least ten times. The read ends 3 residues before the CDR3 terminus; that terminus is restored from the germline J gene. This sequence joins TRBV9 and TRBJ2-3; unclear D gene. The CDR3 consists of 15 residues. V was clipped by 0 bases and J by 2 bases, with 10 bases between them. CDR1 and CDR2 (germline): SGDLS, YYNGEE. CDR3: CASSVVGRNTDTQYF. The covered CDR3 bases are TGTGCCAGCAGCGTAGTTGGCAGAAACACAGATACG.

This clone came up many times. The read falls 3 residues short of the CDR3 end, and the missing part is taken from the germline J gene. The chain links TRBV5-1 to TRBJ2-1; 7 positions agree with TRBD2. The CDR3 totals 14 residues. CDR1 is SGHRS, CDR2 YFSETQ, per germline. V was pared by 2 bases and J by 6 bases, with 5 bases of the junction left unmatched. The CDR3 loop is CASSFPTSPNEQFF. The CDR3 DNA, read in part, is TGCGCCAGCAGCTTCCCGACTAGCCCCAATGAG.

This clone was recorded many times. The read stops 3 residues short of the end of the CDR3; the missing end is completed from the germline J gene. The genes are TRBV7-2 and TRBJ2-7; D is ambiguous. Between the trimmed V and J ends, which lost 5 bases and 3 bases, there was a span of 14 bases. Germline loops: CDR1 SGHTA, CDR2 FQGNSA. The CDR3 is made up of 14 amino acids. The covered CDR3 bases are TGTGCCAGCAGCACCGCTAGTAAAGGCTACGAG. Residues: CASSTASKGYE. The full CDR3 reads CASSTASKGYEQYF. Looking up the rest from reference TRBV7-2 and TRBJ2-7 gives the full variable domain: GAGVSQSPSNKVTEKGKDVELRCDPISGHTALYWYRQSLGQGLEFLIYFQGNSAPDKSGLPSDRFSAERTGGSVSTLTIQRTQQEDSAVYLCASSTASKGYEQYFGPGTRLTVT.

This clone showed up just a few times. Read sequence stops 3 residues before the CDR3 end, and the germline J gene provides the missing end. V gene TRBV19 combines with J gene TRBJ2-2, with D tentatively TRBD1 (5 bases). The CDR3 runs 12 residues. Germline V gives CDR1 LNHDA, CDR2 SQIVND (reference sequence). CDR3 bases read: TGTGCCAGTAGTCAAGCAGGGTCACCG. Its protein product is CASSQAGSP. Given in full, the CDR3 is CASSQAGSPLFF.

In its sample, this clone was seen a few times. CDR3 residues: CASSLALATYEQYF. Partial CDR3 DNA: TGCGCCAGCAGCTTGGCCCTAGCCACCTACGAG. The rearrangement uses TRBV5-1 and TRBJ2-7; D is perhaps TRBD2 (5 bases). The CDR3 end falls 3 residues outside the read, so it is completed with the germline J gene. This CDR3 is built from 14 residues. V lost 0 bases, J lost 2 bases, and 9 bases lay in between. Germline V lookup: CDR1 SGHRS, CDR2 YFSETQ. Supplemented by reference TRBV5-1 and TRBJ2-7, the full variable domain reads KAGVTQTPRYLIKTRGQQVTLSCSPISGHRSVSWYQQTPGQGLQFLFEYFSETQRNKGNFPGRFSGRQFSNSRSEMNVSTLELGDSALYLCASSLALATYEQYFGPGTRLTVT.

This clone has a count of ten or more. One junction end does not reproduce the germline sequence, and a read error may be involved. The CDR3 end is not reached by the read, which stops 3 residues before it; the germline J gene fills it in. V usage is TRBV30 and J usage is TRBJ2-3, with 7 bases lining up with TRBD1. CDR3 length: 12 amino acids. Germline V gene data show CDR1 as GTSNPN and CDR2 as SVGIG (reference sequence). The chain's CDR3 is CAWSATGTTQYF. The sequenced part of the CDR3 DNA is TGTGCTTGGAGCGCGACAGGGACTACG.

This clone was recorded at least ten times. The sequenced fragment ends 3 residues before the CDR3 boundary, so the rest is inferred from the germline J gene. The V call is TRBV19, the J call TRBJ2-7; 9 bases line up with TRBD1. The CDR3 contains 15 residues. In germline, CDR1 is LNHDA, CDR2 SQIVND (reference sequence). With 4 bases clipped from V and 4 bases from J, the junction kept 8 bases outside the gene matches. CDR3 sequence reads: CASSTRTGDPYEQYF. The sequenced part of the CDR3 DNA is TGTGCCAGTAGTACCAGGACAGGGGATCCGTACGAG. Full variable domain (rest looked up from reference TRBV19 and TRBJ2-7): DGGITQSPKYLFRKEGQNVTLSCEQNLNHDAMYWYRQDPGQGLRLIYYSQIVNDFQKGDIAEGYSVSREKKESFPLTVTSAQKNPTAFYLCASSTRTGDPYEQYFGPGTRLTVT.

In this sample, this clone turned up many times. CDR3 DNA, as far as it was read: TGTGCTAGTGGTTTGGCCGTCCGCAGGGGGATCTCCTACGAG. It is translated as CASGLAVRRGISYE. The whole CDR3 protein reads CASGLAVRRGISYEQYF. The chain joins TRBV12-5 to TRBJ2-7, with 7 positions matching TRBD1. The sequenced fragment ends 3 residues before the CDR3 boundary, so the rest is inferred from the germline J gene. The CDR3 extends over 17 amino acids. With V trimmed by 1 base and J by 0 bases, 9 bases remained unmatched. Germline V gene lookup returns CDR1 LGHNT and CDR2 FRNRAP.

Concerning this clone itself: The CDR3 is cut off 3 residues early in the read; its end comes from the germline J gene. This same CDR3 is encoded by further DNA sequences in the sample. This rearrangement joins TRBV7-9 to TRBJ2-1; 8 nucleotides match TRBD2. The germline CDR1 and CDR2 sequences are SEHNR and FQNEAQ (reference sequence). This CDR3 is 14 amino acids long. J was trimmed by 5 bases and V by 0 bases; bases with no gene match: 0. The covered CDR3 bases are TGTGCCAGCAGCTTAGCACTAGCGGACAATGAG. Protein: CASSLALADNE. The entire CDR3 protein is CASSLALADNEQFF.

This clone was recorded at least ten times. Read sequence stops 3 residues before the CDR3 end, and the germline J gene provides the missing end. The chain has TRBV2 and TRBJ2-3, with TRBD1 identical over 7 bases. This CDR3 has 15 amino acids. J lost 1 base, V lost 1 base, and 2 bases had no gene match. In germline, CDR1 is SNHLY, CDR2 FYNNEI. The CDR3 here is CASSEGQGGTDTQYF. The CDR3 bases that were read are TGTGCCAGCAGTGAAGGACAGGGAGGCACAGATACG.

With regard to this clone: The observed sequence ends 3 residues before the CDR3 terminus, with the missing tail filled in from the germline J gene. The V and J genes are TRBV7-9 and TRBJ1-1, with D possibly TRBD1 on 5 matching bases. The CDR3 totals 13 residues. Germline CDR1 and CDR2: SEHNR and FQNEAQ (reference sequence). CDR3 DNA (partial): TGTGCCAGCAGCTTAGTAGGGGTAGATACG. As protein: CASSLVGVDT. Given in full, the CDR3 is CASSLVGVDTAFF.

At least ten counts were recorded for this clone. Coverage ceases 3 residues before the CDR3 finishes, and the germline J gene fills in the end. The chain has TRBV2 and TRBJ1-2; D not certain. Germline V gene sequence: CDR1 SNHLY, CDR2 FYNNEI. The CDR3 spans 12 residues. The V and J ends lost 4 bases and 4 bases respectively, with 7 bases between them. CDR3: CASSVRAYGYTF. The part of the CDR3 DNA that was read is TGTGCCAGCAGTGTGCGGGCCTATGGC.

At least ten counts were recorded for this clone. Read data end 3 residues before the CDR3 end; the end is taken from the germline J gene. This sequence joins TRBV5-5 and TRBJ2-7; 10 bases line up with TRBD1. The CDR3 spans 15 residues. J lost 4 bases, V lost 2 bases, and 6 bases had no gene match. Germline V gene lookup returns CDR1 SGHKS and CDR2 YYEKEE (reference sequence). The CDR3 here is CASSFLTGGEYEQYF. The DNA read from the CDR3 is TGTGCCAGCAGCTTCTTGACAGGGGGCGAGTACGAG. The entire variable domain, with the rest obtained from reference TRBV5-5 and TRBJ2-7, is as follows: DAGVTQSPTHLIKTRGQQVTLRCSPISGHKSVSWYQQVLGQGPQFIFQYYEKEERGRGNFPDRFSARQFPNYSSELNVNALLLGDSALYLCASSFLTGGEYEQYFGPGTRLTVT.

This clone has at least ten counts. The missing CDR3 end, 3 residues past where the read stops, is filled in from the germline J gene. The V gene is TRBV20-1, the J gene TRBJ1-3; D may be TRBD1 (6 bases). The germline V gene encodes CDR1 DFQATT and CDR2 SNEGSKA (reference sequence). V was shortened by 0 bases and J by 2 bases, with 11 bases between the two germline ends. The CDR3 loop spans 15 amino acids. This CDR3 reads CSARDARTAGNTIYF. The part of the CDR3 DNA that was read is TGCAGTGCTAGAGATGCTAGGACAGCTGGAAACACC.

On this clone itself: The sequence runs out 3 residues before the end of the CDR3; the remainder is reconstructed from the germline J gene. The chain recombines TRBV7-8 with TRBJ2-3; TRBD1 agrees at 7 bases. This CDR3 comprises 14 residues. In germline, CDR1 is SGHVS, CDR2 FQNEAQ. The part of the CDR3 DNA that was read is TGTGCCAGCAGCTTAGACAGGGGTTGGGAGACG. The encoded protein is CASSLDRGWET. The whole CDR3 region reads CASSLDRGWETQYF.

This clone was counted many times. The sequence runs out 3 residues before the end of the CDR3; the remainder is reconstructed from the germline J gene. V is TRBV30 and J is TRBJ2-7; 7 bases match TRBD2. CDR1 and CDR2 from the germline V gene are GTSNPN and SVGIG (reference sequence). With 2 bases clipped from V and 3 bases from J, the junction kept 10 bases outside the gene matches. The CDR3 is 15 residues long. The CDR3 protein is CAWSRDLAGLYEQYF. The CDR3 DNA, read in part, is TGTGCCTGGAGTCGGGACTTAGCGGGCCTCTACGAG.

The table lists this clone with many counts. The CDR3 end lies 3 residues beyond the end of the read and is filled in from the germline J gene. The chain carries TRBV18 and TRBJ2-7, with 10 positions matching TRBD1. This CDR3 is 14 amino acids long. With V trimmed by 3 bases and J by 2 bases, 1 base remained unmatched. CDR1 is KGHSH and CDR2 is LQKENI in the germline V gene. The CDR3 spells CASSPDRGTYEQYF. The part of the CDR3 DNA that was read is TGTGCCAGCTCACCGGACAGGGGGACCTACGAG.

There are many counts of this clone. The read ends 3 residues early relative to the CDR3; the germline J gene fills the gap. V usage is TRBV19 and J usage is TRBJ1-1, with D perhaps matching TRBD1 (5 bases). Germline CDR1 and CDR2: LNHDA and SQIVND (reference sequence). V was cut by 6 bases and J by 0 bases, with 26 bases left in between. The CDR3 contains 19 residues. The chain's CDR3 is CASRLYGEGAARMNTEAFF. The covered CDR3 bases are TGTGCCAGTAGACTATATGGGGAAGGGGCAGCAAGAATGAACACTGAA.